A selection of T cell receptor beta chains follows, all from one sample in a study of T-cell memory formation after mild COVID-19. TCRdb recomputed calls from the 5' RACE reads with MiXCR, one row per CDR3 protein. The table has 380,000 or so distinct CDR3 sequences, roughly 15% seen once. Sequenced: PBMCs or a T cell subset sorted from them (not recorded which). The receptors stem from a young man who had mild COVID-19 (a few samples of this study predate the infection). Cell type and time point are not known. CDR3s include the opening cysteine and the closing phenylalanine or tryptophan. D genes are given only for firm matches. Rows give clone size only sometimes, using once, few, many, or a class for an expanded clone.

j_gene: TRBJ1-5; v_gene: TRBV28; d_gene: .; abundance: .; CDR3aa: CASSLDITPNQPQHF; CDR3nt: TGTGCCAGCAGTCTCGACATTACACCCAATCAGCCCCAGCATTTT
j_gene: TRBJ2-7; v_gene: TRBV4-1; d_gene: TRBD2; abundance: .; CDR3aa: CASSRLAGLYEQYF; CDR3nt: TGCGCCAGCAGCCGACTAGCGGGGTTGTACGAGCAGTACTTC
j_gene: TRBJ1-6; v_gene: TRBV28; d_gene: TRBD1; abundance: .; CDR3aa: CASSTGDRNNSPLHF; CDR3nt: TGTGCCAGCAGTACCGGGGACAGAAATAATTCACCCCTCCACTTT
j_gene: TRBJ2-3; v_gene: TRBV5-8; d_gene: TRBD2; abundance: .; CDR3aa: CASSLARTSGKTDTQYF; CDR3nt: TGTGCCAGCAGCTTGGCGAGGACTAGCGGCAAGACGGATACGCAGTATTTT
j_gene: TRBJ1-6; v_gene: TRBV7-9; d_gene: .; abundance: .; CDR3aa: CASSLVAHKDSPLHF; CDR3nt: TGTGCCAGCAGCTTAGTCGCCCATAAGGATTCACCCCTCCACTTT
j_gene: TRBJ2-1; v_gene: TRBV5-1; d_gene: .; abundance: few; CDR3aa: CASSFDGGPGEQFF; CDR3nt: TGCGCCAGCAGCTTCGACGGGGGGCCAGGTGAGCAGTTCTTC
j_gene: TRBJ2-5; v_gene: TRBV4-1; d_gene: .; abundance: .; CDR3aa: CASSSKGAQETQYF; CDR3nt: TGCGCCAGCAGCTCGAAGGGCGCGCAAGAGACCCAGTACTTC
j_gene: TRBJ1-1; v_gene: TRBV20-1; d_gene: .; abundance: few; CDR3aa: CSAPRGGSLNTEAFF; CDR3nt: TGCAGTGCTCCCCGGGGGGGGTCGTTGAACACTGAAGCTTTCTTT
j_gene: TRBJ2-1; v_gene: TRBV5-1; d_gene: .; abundance: .; CDR3aa: CASLSGEFSDNEQFF; CDR3nt: TGCGCCAGCCTATCGGGGGAGTTCAGCGATAATGAGCAGTTCTTC
j_gene: TRBJ2-7; v_gene: TRBV19; d_gene: .; abundance: few; CDR3aa: CASSIGRAYEQYF; CDR3nt: TGTGCCAGTAGTATTGGCCGGGCCTACGAGCAGTACTTC
j_gene: TRBJ2-1; v_gene: TRBV12-3/TRBV12-4; d_gene: .; abundance: many; CDR3aa: CASIPQGGETNEQFF; CDR3nt: TGTGCCAGCATTCCACAGGGGGGGGAGACGAATGAGCAGTTCTTC
j_gene: TRBJ1-1; v_gene: TRBV7-9; d_gene: .; abundance: .; CDR3aa: CASSPTNTNTEAFF; CDR3nt: TGTGCCAGCAGCCCCACGAACACGAACACTGAAGCTTTCTTT
j_gene: TRBJ2-5; v_gene: TRBV28; d_gene: .; abundance: many; CDR3aa: CASSLFGAGETQYF; CDR3nt: TGTGCCAGCAGTTTGTTTGGGGCGGGAGAGACCCAGTACTTC
j_gene: TRBJ1-1; v_gene: TRBV6-1; d_gene: .; abundance: .; CDR3aa: CASSDGWADTEAFF; CDR3nt: TGTGCCAGCAGTGACGGATGGGCGGACACTGAAGCTTTCTTT
j_gene: TRBJ1-2; v_gene: TRBV20-1; d_gene: .; abundance: .; CDR3aa: CSAATETNYGYTF; CDR3nt: TGCAGTGCTGCTACGGAGACTAACTATGGCTACACCTTC
j_gene: TRBJ2-5; v_gene: TRBV30; d_gene: TRBD2; abundance: .; CDR3aa: CAWSGAGGQETQYF; CDR3nt: TGTGCCTGGAGTGGAGCGGGGGGCCAAGAGACCCAGTACTTC
j_gene: TRBJ2-1; v_gene: TRBV24-1; d_gene: .; abundance: .; CDR3aa: CATSELGEIHNEQFF; CDR3nt: TGTGCCACCAGTGAGTTAGGGGAAATACACAATGAGCAGTTCTTC
j_gene: TRBJ1-5; v_gene: TRBV28; d_gene: .; abundance: .; CDR3aa: CASSERQGSNQPQHF; CDR3nt: TGTGCCAGCAGTGAACGGCAGGGTAGCAATCAGCCCCAGCATTTT
j_gene: TRBJ1-5; v_gene: TRBV7-8; d_gene: TRBD1; abundance: few; CDR3aa: CASSSHPGQGNQPQHF; CDR3nt: TGTGCCAGCAGCTCACACCCGGGACAGGGCAATCAGCCCCAGCATTTT
j_gene: TRBJ1-4; v_gene: TRBV9; d_gene: .; abundance: .; CDR3aa: CASSVRVDNEKLFF; CDR3nt: TGTGCCAGCAGCGTCCGGGTCGATAATGAAAAACTGTTTTTT
j_gene: TRBJ2-7; v_gene: TRBV6-6; d_gene: TRBD1; abundance: few; CDR3aa: CASSYSRDSYEQYF; CDR3nt: TGTGCCAGCAGTTACTCTAGGGACAGCTACGAGCAGTACTTC
j_gene: TRBJ2-1; v_gene: TRBV27; d_gene: .; abundance: few; CDR3aa: CASSTGPTYLGNEQFF; CDR3nt: TGTGCCAGCAGTACGGGACCCACCTACCTGGGCAATGAGCAGTTCTTC
j_gene: TRBJ1-6; v_gene: TRBV4-3; d_gene: TRBD1; abundance: few; CDR3aa: CASSQIGDSNSPLHF; CDR3nt: TGCGCCAGCAGCCAGATTGGGGACAGTAATTCACCCCTCCACTTT
j_gene: TRBJ2-1; v_gene: TRBV7-9; d_gene: .; abundance: .; CDR3aa: CASTPPRGRAYNEQFF; CDR3nt: TGTGCCAGCACCCCGCCCCGGGGGAGAGCCTACAATGAGCAGTTCTTC
j_gene: TRBJ2-5; v_gene: TRBV29-1; d_gene: .; abundance: .; CDR3aa: CSVVQSMGAETQYF; CDR3nt: TGCAGCGTTGTTCAGTCGATGGGGGCAGAGACCCAGTACTTC
j_gene: TRBJ2-1; v_gene: TRBV6-6; d_gene: .; abundance: few; CDR3aa: CASSYSNNHEQFF; CDR3nt: TGTGCCAGCAGTTACTCGAATAATCATGAGCAGTTCTTC
j_gene: TRBJ2-2; v_gene: TRBV7-2; d_gene: .; abundance: .; CDR3aa: CASSVGPSRTGELFF; CDR3nt: TGTGCCAGCAGCGTGGGACCTAGCCGAACCGGGGAGCTGTTTTTT
j_gene: TRBJ1-2; v_gene: TRBV7-9; d_gene: .; abundance: .; CDR3aa: CASSLRDLYGYTF; CDR3nt: TGTGCCAGCAGCTTACGGGACCTCTATGGCTACACCTTC
j_gene: TRBJ2-3; v_gene: TRBV3-1; d_gene: .; abundance: many; CDR3aa: CASSQAGRSYTDTQYF; CDR3nt: TGTGCCAGCAGCCAAGCTGGCCGAAGTTACACAGATACGCAGTATTTT
j_gene: TRBJ1-1; v_gene: TRBV12-5; d_gene: .; abundance: .; CDR3aa: CATAAGLNTEAFF; CDR3nt: TGTGCTACCGCGGCGGGGCTGAACACTGAAGCTTTCTTT
j_gene: TRBJ2-1; v_gene: TRBV4-1; d_gene: .; abundance: .; CDR3aa: CASAGGANEQFF; CDR3nt: TGCGCCAGCGCGGGCGGGGCCAATGAGCAGTTCTTC
j_gene: TRBJ2-2; v_gene: TRBV12-3/TRBV12-4; d_gene: TRBD2; abundance: many; CDR3aa: CASSLGIAGTGELFF; CDR3nt: TGTGCCAGCAGTTTAGGGATAGCGGGGACCGGGGAGCTGTTTTTT
j_gene: TRBJ2-3; v_gene: TRBV29-1; d_gene: TRBD2; abundance: many; CDR3aa: CSVGTSGTDTQYF; CDR3nt: TGCAGCGTTGGGACTAGCGGCACAGATACGCAGTATTTT
j_gene: TRBJ2-3; v_gene: TRBV7-2; d_gene: .; abundance: .; CDR3aa: CASSLVGWGKTDTQYF; CDR3nt: TGTGCCAGCAGCTTAGTAGGGTGGGGAAAAACAGATACGCAGTATTTT
j_gene: TRBJ2-2; v_gene: TRBV14; d_gene: .; abundance: .; CDR3aa: CASSRRQSGELFF; CDR3nt: TGTGCCAGCAGCCGCAGACAGTCCGGGGAGCTGTTTTTT
j_gene: TRBJ2-5; v_gene: TRBV7-2; d_gene: .; abundance: .; CDR3aa: CASSLGSASGETQYF; CDR3nt: TGTGCCAGCAGCTTAGGGTCGGCCTCCGGGGAGACCCAGTACTTC
j_gene: TRBJ1-4; v_gene: TRBV5-1; d_gene: .; abundance: .; CDR3aa: CASKRDSTNEKLFF; CDR3nt: TGCGCCAGCAAGCGAGACAGCACTAATGAAAAACTGTTTTTT
j_gene: TRBJ2-1; v_gene: TRBV6-2/TRBV6-3; d_gene: .; abundance: .; CDR3aa: CASSNSGEQFF; CDR3nt: TGTGCCAGCAGCAATAGCGGTGAGCAGTTCTTC
j_gene: TRBJ2-5; v_gene: TRBV4-1; d_gene: TRBD2; abundance: few; CDR3aa: CASSQDPSGGIQETQYF; CDR3nt: TGCGCCAGCAGCCAAGATCCCAGCGGGGGCATCCAAGAGACCCAGTACTTC
j_gene: TRBJ2-7; v_gene: TRBV11-1; d_gene: .; abundance: few; CDR3aa: CASSRSGRGHEQYF; CDR3nt: TGTGCCAGCAGCCGCTCCGGGAGGGGGCACGAGCAGTACTTC
j_gene: TRBJ2-5; v_gene: TRBV4-2; d_gene: .; abundance: .; CDR3aa: CASSQGMARQTQYF; CDR3nt: TGTGCCAGCAGCCAAGGGATGGCTCGGCAGACCCAGTACTTC
j_gene: TRBJ1-1; v_gene: TRBV10-3; d_gene: .; abundance: .; CDR3aa: CAASRGNTEAFF; CDR3nt: TGTGCCGCCTCCAGGGGGAACACTGAAGCTTTCTTT